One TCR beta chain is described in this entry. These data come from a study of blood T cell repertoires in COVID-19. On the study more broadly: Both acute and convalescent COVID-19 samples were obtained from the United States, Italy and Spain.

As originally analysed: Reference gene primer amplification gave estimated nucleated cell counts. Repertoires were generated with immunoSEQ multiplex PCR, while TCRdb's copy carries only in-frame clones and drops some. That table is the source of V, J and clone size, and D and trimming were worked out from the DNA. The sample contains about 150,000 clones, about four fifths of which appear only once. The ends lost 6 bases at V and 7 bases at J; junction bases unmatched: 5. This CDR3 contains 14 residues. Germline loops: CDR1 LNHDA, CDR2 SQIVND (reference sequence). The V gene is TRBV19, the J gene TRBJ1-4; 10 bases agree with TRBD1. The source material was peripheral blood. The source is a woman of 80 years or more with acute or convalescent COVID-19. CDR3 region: CASSRDRGFEKLFF. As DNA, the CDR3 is TGTGCCAGTAGCCGGGACAGGGGTTTTGAAAAACTGTTTTTT.